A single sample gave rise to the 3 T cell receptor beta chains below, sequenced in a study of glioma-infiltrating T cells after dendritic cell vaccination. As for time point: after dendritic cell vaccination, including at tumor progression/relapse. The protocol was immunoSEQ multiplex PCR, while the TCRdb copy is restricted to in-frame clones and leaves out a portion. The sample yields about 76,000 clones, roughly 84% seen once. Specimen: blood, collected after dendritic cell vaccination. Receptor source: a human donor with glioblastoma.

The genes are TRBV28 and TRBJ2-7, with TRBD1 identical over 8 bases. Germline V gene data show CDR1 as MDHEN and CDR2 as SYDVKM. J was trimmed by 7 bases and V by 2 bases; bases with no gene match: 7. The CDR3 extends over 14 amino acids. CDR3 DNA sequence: TGTGCCAGCAGTTTACCGCAGGGGGCGCGGGAGCAGTACTTC. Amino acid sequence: CASSLPQGAREQYF.

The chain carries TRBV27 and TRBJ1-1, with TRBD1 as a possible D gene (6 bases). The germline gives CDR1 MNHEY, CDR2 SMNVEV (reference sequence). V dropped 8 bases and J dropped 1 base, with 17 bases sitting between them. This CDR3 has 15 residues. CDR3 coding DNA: TGTGCCAGCCGGAGCCCCAACAGGGCGAACACTGAAGCTTTCTTT. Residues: CASRSPNRANTEAFF.

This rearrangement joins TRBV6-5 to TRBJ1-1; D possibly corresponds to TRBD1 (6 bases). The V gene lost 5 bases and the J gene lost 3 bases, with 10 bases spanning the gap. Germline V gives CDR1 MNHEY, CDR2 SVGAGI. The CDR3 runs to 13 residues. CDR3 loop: CASSTGRYTEAFF. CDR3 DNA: TGTGCCAGCAGTACAGGGAGATACACTGAAGCTTTCTTT.